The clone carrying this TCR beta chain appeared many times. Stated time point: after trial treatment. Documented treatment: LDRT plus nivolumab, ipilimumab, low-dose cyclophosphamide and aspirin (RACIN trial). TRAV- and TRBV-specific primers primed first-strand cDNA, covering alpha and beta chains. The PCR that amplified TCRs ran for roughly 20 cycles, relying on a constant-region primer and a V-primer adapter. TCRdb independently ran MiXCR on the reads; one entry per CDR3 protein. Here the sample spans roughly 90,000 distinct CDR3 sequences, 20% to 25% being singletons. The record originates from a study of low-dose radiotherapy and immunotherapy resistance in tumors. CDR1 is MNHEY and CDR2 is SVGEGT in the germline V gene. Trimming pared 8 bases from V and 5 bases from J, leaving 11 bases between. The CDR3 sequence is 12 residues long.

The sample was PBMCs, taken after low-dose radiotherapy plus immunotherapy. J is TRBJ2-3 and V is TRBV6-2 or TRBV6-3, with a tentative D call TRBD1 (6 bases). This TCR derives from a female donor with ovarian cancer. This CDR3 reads CASARGKDTQYF. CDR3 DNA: TGTGCCAGCGCGAGGGGGAAAGATACGCAGTATTTT.